Listed here are 17 T cell receptor beta chains from one sample, sequenced in a study of OX40 agonist ivuxolimab in advanced cancers. TCRdb's copy holds only in-frame clones and misses some; the assay was immunoSEQ multiplex PCR. The table lists fewer than 25,000 clones, about 87% of them singletons. This specimen consisted of CD4+ or CD8+ T cells sorted from blood, obtained in a trial of the OX40 agonist ivuxolimab. These receptors were obtained from an adult with an advanced solid tumor such as melanoma, head and neck, liver or kidney cancer.

The chain recombines TRBV6-6 with TRBJ2-1; weak D call: TRBD2 (6 bases). The CDR3 totals 14 residues. Trimming removed 0 bases from V and 5 bases from J, with 8 bases in between. Germline lookup yields CDR1 MNHNY and CDR2 SVGAGI (reference sequence). The CDR3 loop reads CASSYSGGDNEQFF. CDR3 DNA sequence: TGTGCCAGCAGTTACTCGGGGGGAGACAATGAGCAGTTCTTC.

This clone was recorded only once. Other DNA sequences in this specimen translate into the identical CDR3. This chain links TRBV7-8 with TRBJ2-1; the match to TRBD2 covers 8 bases. This CDR3 spans 15 amino acids. The germline gives CDR1 SGHVS, CDR2 FQNEAQ. The J segment lost 1 base and the V segment lost 5 bases, leaving 4 bases of the junction unmatched. The CDR3 region is CASSREGTSYNEQFF. DNA for the CDR3: TGTGCCAGCAGCCGGGAGGGGACTTCCTACAATGAGCAGTTCTTC. The full variable domain, completed using reference TRBV7-8 and TRBJ2-1, is GAGVSQSPRYKVAKRGQDVALRCDPISGHVSLFWYQQALGQGPEFLTYFQNEAQLDKSGLPSDRFFAERPEGSVSTLKIQRTQQEDSAVYLCASSREGTSYNEQFFGPGTRLTVL.

This chain links TRBV25-1 with TRBJ1-2; D not certain. Germline V gives CDR1 MGHDK, CDR2 SYGVNS. With 5 bases removed from V and 6 bases from J, the gap between germline ends came to 16 bases. The CDR3 covers 14 residues. The CDR3 DNA is TGTGCCAGCAGTCGAGAGGGTCCTTTGGATGGCTACACCTTC. Translating it yields CASSREGPLDGYTF.

The gene calls are TRBV18 and TRBJ1-1; 8 bases are shared with TRBD1. Germline V gene data show CDR1 as KGHSH and CDR2 as LQKENI. Trimming at V came to 6 bases and at J to 1 base, leaving 16 bases not matched to a gene. CDR3 size: 18 residues. The CDR3 region is CASSPTPGGGRRNTEAFF. The CDR3 coding sequence is TGTGCCAGCTCGCCTACCCCAGGGGGCGGGCGGAGGAACACTGAAGCTTTCTTT.

This clone has just one count. This sequence joins TRBV30 and TRBJ1-3; the D is unclear. Trimming shortened V by 2 bases and J by 0 bases, and 8 bases separated the two germline ends. Germline lookup yields CDR1 GTSNPN and CDR2 SVGIG (reference sequence). CDR3 size: 14 residues. CDR3 protein: CAWSTVSSGNTIYF. In nucleotides, the CDR3 is TGTGCCTGGAGTACCGTGAGCTCTGGAAACACCATATATTTT.

The V call is TRBV2, the J call TRBJ1-1; tentative D call: TRBD1 (6 bases). The CDR3 has 13 amino acids. V was pared by 6 bases and J by 5 bases, with 13 bases between. Germline V gene data show CDR1 as SNHLY and CDR2 as FYNNEI. CDR3 sequence reads: CASRSGVFTEAFF. DNA of the CDR3: TGTGCCAGCAGGTCAGGGGTGTTTACTGAAGCTTTCTTT.

This clone was seen once. The genes are TRBV7-9 and TRBJ2-1; 7 positions agree with TRBD2. V was pared by 4 bases and J by 5 bases, with 14 bases of the junction left unmatched. The CDR3 totals 17 residues. Germline V gene data show CDR1 as SEHNR and CDR2 as FQNEAQ (reference sequence). The CDR3 sequence: CASSSTPGTTDDNEQFF. For the CDR3, the DNA is TGTGCCAGCAGCTCTACCCCCGGGACTACCGACGACAATGAGCAGTTCTTC. Filled out from reference TRBV7-9 and TRBJ2-1, the complete variable domain reads DTGVSQNPRHKITKRGQNVTFRCDPISEHNRLYWYRQTLGQGPEFLTYFQNEAQLEKSRLLSDRFSAERPKGSFSTLEIQRTEQGDSAMYLCASSSTPGTTDDNEQFFGPGTRLTVL.

The rearrangement joins TRBV30 to TRBJ2-6; D possibly uses TRBD1 or TRBD2 (6 bases each). V was shortened by 0 bases and J by 0 bases, with 12 bases between the two germline ends. The germline CDR1 and CDR2 sequences are GTSNPN and SVGIG (reference sequence). The CDR3 sequence is 17 residues long. In DNA, the CDR3 is TGTGCCTGGAGTGTAGGGGGACTGAGCTCTGGGGCCAACGTCCTGACTTTC. Amino acid sequence: CAWSVGGLSSGANVLTF.

This clone appeared once. V usage is TRBV7-9 and J usage is TRBJ2-4; D is unresolved. The V gene lost 5 bases and the J gene lost 1 base, with 15 bases spanning the gap. The CDR3 has 16 amino acids. Germline CDR1 and CDR2: SEHNR and FQNEAQ (reference sequence). This CDR3 reads CASSRPSAAAKNIQYF. In nucleotides, the CDR3 is TGTGCCAGCAGCCGACCATCGGCAGCCGCCAAAAACATTCAGTACTTC. Full variable domain (outside the CDR3, taken from reference TRBV7-9 and TRBJ2-4): DTGVSQNPRHKITKRGQNVTFRCDPISEHNRLYWYRQTLGQGPEFLTYFQNEAQLEKSRLLSDRFSAERPKGSFSTLEIQRTEQGDSAMYLCASSRPSAAAKNIQYFGAGTRLSVL.

V usage is TRBV29-1 and J usage is TRBJ1-3; 7 bases map to TRBD1. V shed 4 bases, J shed 8 bases, and the junction held 2 bases outside the gene matches. The CDR3 extends over 11 amino acids. Germline CDR1 is SQVTM and CDR2 is ANQGSEA. In nucleotides, the CDR3 is TGCAGCGTTGGTCAGGGGGACACCATATATTTT. Protein sequence: CSVGQGDTIYF.

The J gene is TRBJ1-5, the V gene TRBV15; D gene uncertain. Trimming took off 5 bases at V and 0 bases at J, with 8 bases between the two ends. Germline loops: CDR1 LNHNV, CDR2 YYDKDF (reference sequence). The CDR3 has 14 amino acids. DNA of the CDR3: TGTGCCACCAGCGGAGTCTATAGCAATCAGCCCCAGCATTTT. It is translated as CATSGVYSNQPQHF.

The rearrangement uses TRBV5-1 and TRBJ1-1; 9 bases map to TRBD1. CDR3 size: 15 residues. V trimming: 0 bases; J trimming: 1 base; junction bases outside the gene matches: 1. Per the germline V gene, CDR1 is SGHRS and CDR2 is YFSETQ. CDR3 nucleotide sequence: TGCGCCAGCAGCTTGGGACAGGGGGGGAACACTGAAGCTTTCTTT. Translating gives CASSLGQGGNTEAFF.

The CDR3 bases are TGTGCCAGCAGCTTAGAAAGGGGGTTCGAGACCCAGTACTTC. Translating gives CASSLERGFETQYF. V usage is TRBV7-9 and J usage is TRBJ2-5, with D maybe TRBD1 (6 bases). V was trimmed by 1 base and J by 5 bases, leaving 11 bases between them. Germline CDR1 SEHNR, CDR2 FQNEAQ (reference sequence). The CDR3 is 14 residues long. Based on the CDR3 plus reference TRBV7-9 and TRBJ2-5, the full variable domain is DTGVSQNPRHKITKRGQNVTFRCDPISEHNRLYWYRQTLGQGPEFLTYFQNEAQLEKSRLLSDRFSAERPKGSFSTLEIQRTEQGDSAMYLCASSLERGFETQYFGPGTRLLVL.

This clone was found once. This chain links TRBV19 with TRBJ2-3; 12 bases match TRBD2. CDR3 length equals 15 residues. Germline trimming cut 6 bases from V and 6 bases from J; bases unmatched to any gene: 7. CDR1 and CDR2 from the germline V gene are LNHDA and SQIVND (reference sequence). The CDR3 loop is CASRELAGGTDTQYF. The CDR3 DNA follows: TGTGCCAGTAGGGAACTAGCGGGAGGAACCGATACGCAGTATTTT.

The chain is built from TRBV29-1 and TRBJ2-7; the D gene is possibly TRBD1 (5 bases). V was cut by 6 bases and J by 7 bases, with 22 bases left in between. The germline gives CDR1 SQVTM, CDR2 ANQGSEA. The CDR3 length is 14 residues. CDR3 nucleotide sequence: TGCAGCGTCCCCCGTGAGACAGAATTTAGTGAGCAGTACTTC. Translation gives CSVPRETEFSEQYF.

The rearrangement joins TRBV4-1 to TRBJ2-1; 14 positions agree with TRBD2. This CDR3 spans 16 amino acids. The junction had 5 bases not matched to a gene; V was cut back by 0 bases and J by 10 bases. In germline, CDR1 is MGHRA, CDR2 YSYEKL. CDR3 DNA sequence: TGCGCCAGCAGCCAAGAGCGACTAGCGGGAGGGGGAGAGCAGTTCTTC. Amino acid sequence: CASSQERLAGGGEQFF.

The chain recombines TRBV18 with TRBJ2-2; 8 nucleotides line up with TRBD1. Looked up from germline, CDR1 is KGHSH and CDR2 is LQKENI. Trimming took 3 bases from V and 3 from J; bases not matched to a gene: 0. This CDR3 contains 14 residues. CDR3 sequence reads: CASSPDRDTGELFF. The CDR3 coding sequence is TGTGCCAGCTCACCGGACAGGGACACCGGGGAGCTGTTTTTT.